This TCR beta chain was recovered during a study of early T cells in non-severe SARS-CoV-2 infection. This clonotype turned up a few times. Attachment of unique molecular identifiers was made to individual cDNA molecules. MiXCR, applied by TCRdb to the 5' RACE reads, yields one record per CDR3 protein. The sample contains just under 65,000 distinct CDR3 sequences, around 13% of which appear only once. The CDR3 extends over 17 amino acids. V lost 3 bases to trimming and J lost 4 bases, with 21 bases between them. Germline loops: CDR1 LNHDA, CDR2 SQIVND (reference sequence). The J gene is TRBJ2-5, the V gene TRBV19, with D perhaps assigned TRBD1 or TRBD2 (5 bases each). Sequencing was performed on whole blood. This TCR came from an adult who was a healthcare worker with PCR-confirmed SARS-CoV-2 infection or an uninfected control (not recorded which). CDR3 DNA sequence: TGTGCCAGTAGTATGGGATGGGGCACACCGAGCGGAGAGACCCAGTACTTC. This translates into CASSMGWGTPSGETQYF.